The 10 T cell receptor beta chains listed next were all sequenced from one sample in a study of T cell responses to AZD1222 COVID-19 vaccine. Here immunoSEQ multiplex PCR was the method, and the copy in TCRdb shows in-frame clones only, minus some. The repertoire consists of about 110,000 clones, with 88% occurring once and the leading ten covering 1.6%. Material: peripheral blood, obtained on day 0 of AZD1222 vaccination. The receptor set was obtained from an adult in good health.

V and J are TRBV7-6 and TRBJ1-5; D not certain. The CDR3 contains 15 residues. Deletions cut 5 bases from V and 3 bases from J, with 14 bases between. Per germline, CDR1 SGHVS and CDR2 FNYEAQ. Here the CDR3 DNA reads TGTGCCAGCAGCCTGGACGAGGGTTTCAATCAGCCCCAGCATTTT. The encoded protein is CASSLDEGFNQPQHF.

J is TRBJ1-5 and V is TRBV7-8; TRBD1 might be the D (5 bases). The CDR3 is 14 residues long. Trimming cost V 5 bases and J 4 bases, with 12 bases left between them. Per germline, CDR1 SGHVS and CDR2 FQNEAQ. CDR3 DNA sequence: TGTGCCAGCAGCCAGGATTGGGGGAATCAGCCCCAGCATTTT. It yields the protein CASSQDWGNQPQHF.

This chain links TRBV25-1 with TRBJ1-5; D is ambiguous. The CDR3 is 15 amino acids. Germline V CDR1 and CDR2: MGHDK, SYGVNS. V was pared by 1 base and J by 5 bases, with 12 bases between. CDR3 sequence (DNA): TGTGCCAGCAGTGAATTCTCTCAGTCCGATCAGCCCCAGCATTTT. Residues: CASSEFSQSDQPQHF. Based on the CDR3 plus reference TRBV25-1 and TRBJ1-5, the full variable domain is EADIYQTPRYLVIGTGKKITLECSQTMGHDKMYWYQQDPGMELHLIHYSYGVNSTEKGDLSSESTVSRIRTEHFPLTLESARPSHTSQYLCASSEFSQSDQPQHFGDGTRLSIL.

The V and J genes are TRBV5-1 and TRBJ1-1; 8 bases match TRBD1. The CDR3 consists of 15 residues. V shed 4 bases, J shed 0 bases, and the junction held 5 bases outside the gene matches. The germline V gene encodes CDR1 SGHRS and CDR2 YFSETQ. The CDR3 DNA is TGCGCCAGCAGCGGACAGGGTACGATGAACACTGAAGCTTTCTTT. Its translation: CASSGQGTMNTEAFF.

This rearrangement joins TRBV6-5 to TRBJ2-4; tentative D call: TRBD1 (7 bases). The CDR3 contains 14 residues. Between the trimmed V and J ends, which lost 4 bases and 7 bases, there was a span of 14 bases. Per germline, CDR1 MNHEY and CDR2 SVGAGI. CDR3 amino acids: CASSSSGGGNIQYF. CDR3 bases: TGTGCCAGCAGTTCCTCAGGGGGAGGCAACATTCAGTACTTC.

This clone was seen a handful of times. V gene TRBV30 combines with J gene TRBJ1-1; 7 positions agree with TRBD1. Trimming cost V 8 bases and J 0 bases; bases outside gene matches: 9. CDR3 length: 14 amino acids. Germline V gene data show CDR1 as GTSNPN and CDR2 as SVGIG (reference sequence). The CDR3 loop is CALATGPMNTEAFF. The CDR3 DNA reads TGTGCCCTCGCGACAGGGCCGATGAACACTGAAGCTTTCTTT.

This clone was observed a few times. The CDR3 is CAWSVPSPGSPVGYTF. The DNA for the CDR3 is TGTGCCTGGAGTGTACCATCGCCAGGGTCTCCGGTTGGCTACACCTTC. The rearrangement links TRBV30 to TRBJ1-2; D is possibly TRBD1 (5 bases). Trimming stripped 0 bases from V and 7 bases from J, with 21 bases between. CDR3 length: 16 amino acids. Germline CDR1 is GTSNPN and CDR2 is SVGIG (reference sequence).

The V call is TRBV29-1, the J call TRBJ1-2, with 7 bases aligning to TRBD1. CDR3 length: 13 residues. The J segment lost 4 bases and the V segment lost 8 bases, leaving 10 bases of the junction unmatched. Germline CDR1 and CDR2: SQVTM and ANQGSEA. CDR3 in amino acids: CSIDRVGVYGYTF. CDR3 coding DNA: TGCAGCATAGACAGGGTGGGGGTCTATGGCTACACCTTC.

The chain combines TRBV2 with TRBJ1-5; D ambiguous. The V and J ends lost 6 bases and 7 bases respectively, with 7 bases between them. The CDR3 length is 11 residues. CDR1 SNHLY and CDR2 FYNNEI come from the germline V gene. CDR3 protein: CASRADQPQHF. CDR3 sequence (DNA): TGTGCCAGCAGGGCTGACCAGCCCCAGCATTTT.

The V gene is TRBV29-1, the J gene TRBJ2-7; D not certain. The CDR3 totals 13 residues. Trimming took off 0 bases at V and 5 bases at J, with 11 bases between the two ends. Germline V gene sequence: CDR1 SQVTM, CDR2 ANQGSEA. Here the CDR3 reads CSVEDVVIHEQYF. Written as DNA, the CDR3 is TGCAGCGTTGAAGATGTAGTTATCCACGAGCAGTACTTC.